Listed below are T cell receptor beta chains from one sample, sequenced in a study of cytomegalovirus exposure and HLA in healthy donors. TCRdb keeps only in-frame clones here, not all; method: immunoSEQ multiplex PCR. This table has roughly 140,000 clones, roughly 88% appearing once. The sample comprised PBMCs. The receptors come from a woman under 30 in good health and CMV-seropositive. The CDR3 runs from the conserved cysteine through the conserved F or W. D genes are given only for firm matches. Where a row states a size, it is once, few, many or the class of an expanded clone; other rows omit it.

size,J,D,V,DNA,CDR3
.,TRBJ1-6,.,TRBV5-6,TGTGCCAGCAGCTTGAATTATGGGAGCTCCTATAATTCACCCCTCCACTTT,CASSLNYGSSYNSPLHF
.,TRBJ2-3,TRBD1,TRBV6-6,TGTGCCAGCAGTTTCCCGGGACAGGGGAAGTGGGATACGCAGTATTTT,CASSFPGQGKWDTQYF
.,TRBJ2-7,.,TRBV27,TGTGCCAGCAGTTTTGCAGGGGTCACCTACGAGCAGTACTTC,CASSFAGVTYEQYF
.,TRBJ2-7,TRBD2,TRBV11-2,TGTGCCAGCAGCTTAGGGAGGACTAGCGGGAGATACGAGCAGTACTTC,CASSLGRTSGRYEQYF
.,TRBJ2-7,.,TRBV6-1,TGTGCCACCAGGAGCTACGAGCAGTACTTC,CATRSYEQYF
.,TRBJ2-1,.,TRBV7-3,TGTGCCAGCAGCTTAACGTCTGACAATGAGCAGTTCTTC,CASSLTSDNEQFF
.,TRBJ2-7,.,TRBV4-3,TGCGCCAGCAGCCAAGACAGGGGCTACGAGCAGTACTTC,CASSQDRGYEQYF
.,TRBJ1-1,.,TRBV19,TGTGCCAGTAGTGATAGGACAGATATCATGAACACTGAAGCTTTCTTT,CASSDRTDIMNTEAFF
.,TRBJ2-7,.,TRBV4-2,TGTGCCAGCAGCCGCCAGGGCAGCTACGAGCAGTACTTC,CASSRQGSYEQYF
once,TRBJ2-3,.,TRBV28,TGTGCCAGCAGTTTAGGAGGGAGGAGCACAGATACGCAGTATTTT,CASSLGGRSTDTQYF
.,TRBJ1-2,.,TRBV28,TGTGCCACCCAGACGGAGCCTGACTATTATGGCTACACCTTC,CATQTEPDYYGYTF
few,TRBJ1-5,.,TRBV2,TGTGCCAGCACCCAAGAGGTGGTGGGCAATCAGCCCCAGCATTTT,CASTQEVVGNQPQHF
.,TRBJ1-1,TRBD1,TRBV27,TGTGCCAGCAGTTTATCAGGGGGCGCGGCTGAAGCTTTCTTT,CASSLSGGAAEAFF
.,TRBJ2-3,TRBD2,TRBV4-1,TGCGCCAGCAGCCGGATAGCGGGAGAGGGAGATACGCAGTATTTT,CASSRIAGEGDTQYF
.,TRBJ1-5,.,TRBV2,TGTGCCAGCAGTGCAGTATACAGTGTTTCCCGGCCCCAGCATTTT,CASSAVYSVSRPQHF
.,TRBJ1-1,TRBD1,TRBV18,TGTGCCAGCTCAGCGGGACAGGGGAACACTGAAGCTTTCTTT,CASSAGQGNTEAFF
once,TRBJ2-5,TRBD2,TRBV2,TGTGCCAGCGGGACTAGCGGGGAGACCCAGTACTTC,CASGTSGETQYF